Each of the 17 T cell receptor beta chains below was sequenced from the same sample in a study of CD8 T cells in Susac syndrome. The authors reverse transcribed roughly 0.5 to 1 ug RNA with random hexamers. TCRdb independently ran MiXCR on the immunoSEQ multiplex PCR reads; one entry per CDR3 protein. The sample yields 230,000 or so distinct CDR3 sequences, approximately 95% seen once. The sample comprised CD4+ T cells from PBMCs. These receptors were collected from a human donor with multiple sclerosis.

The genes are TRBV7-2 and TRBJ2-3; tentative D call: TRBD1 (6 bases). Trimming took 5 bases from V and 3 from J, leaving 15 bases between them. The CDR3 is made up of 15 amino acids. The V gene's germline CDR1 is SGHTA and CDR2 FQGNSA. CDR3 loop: CASSPEGRGTDTQYF. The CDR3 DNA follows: TGTGCCAGCAGCCCCGAGGGCAGGGGAACAGATACGCAGTATTTT.

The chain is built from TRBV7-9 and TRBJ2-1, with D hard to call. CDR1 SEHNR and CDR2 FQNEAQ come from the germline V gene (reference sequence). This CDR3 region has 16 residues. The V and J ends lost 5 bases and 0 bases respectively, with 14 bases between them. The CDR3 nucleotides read TGTGCCAGCAGCACCAAGGCCCTGAGCTCCTACAATGAGCAGTTCTTC. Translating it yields CASSTKALSSYNEQFF.

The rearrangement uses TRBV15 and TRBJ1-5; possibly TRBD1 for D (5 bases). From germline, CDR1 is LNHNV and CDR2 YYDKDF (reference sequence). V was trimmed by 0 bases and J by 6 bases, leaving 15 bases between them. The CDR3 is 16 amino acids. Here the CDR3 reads CATSRDVGGSVQPQHF. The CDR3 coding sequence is TGTGCCACCAGCAGAGATGTGGGGGGATCGGTTCAGCCCCAGCATTTT.

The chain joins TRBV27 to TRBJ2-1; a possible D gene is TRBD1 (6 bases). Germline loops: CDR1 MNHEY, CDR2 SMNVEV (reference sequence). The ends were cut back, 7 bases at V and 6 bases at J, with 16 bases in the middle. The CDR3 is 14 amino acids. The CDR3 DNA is TGTGCCAGCATTAACAGGGAAGGCAGCAATGAGCAGTTCTTC. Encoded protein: CASINREGSNEQFF.

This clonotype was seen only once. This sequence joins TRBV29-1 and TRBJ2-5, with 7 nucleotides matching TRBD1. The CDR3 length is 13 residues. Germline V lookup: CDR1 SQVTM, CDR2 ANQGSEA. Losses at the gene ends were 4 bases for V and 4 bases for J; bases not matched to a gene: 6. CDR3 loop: CSVVMDRRETQYF. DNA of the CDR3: TGCAGCGTTGTGATGGACAGGCGAGAGACCCAGTACTTC.

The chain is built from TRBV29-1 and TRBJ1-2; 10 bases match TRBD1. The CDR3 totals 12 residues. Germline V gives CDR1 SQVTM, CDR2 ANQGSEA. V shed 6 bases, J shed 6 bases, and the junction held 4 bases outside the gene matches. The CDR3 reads CSVETGGNGYTF. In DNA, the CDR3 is TGCAGCGTCGAGACAGGGGGCAATGGCTACACCTTC.

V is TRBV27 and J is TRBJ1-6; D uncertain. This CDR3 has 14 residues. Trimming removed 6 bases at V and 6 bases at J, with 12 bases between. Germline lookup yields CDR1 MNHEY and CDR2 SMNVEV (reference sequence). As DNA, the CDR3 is TGTGCCAGCAGCCAAGCGAAACCTAATTCACCCCTCCACTTT. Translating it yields CASSQAKPNSPLHF.

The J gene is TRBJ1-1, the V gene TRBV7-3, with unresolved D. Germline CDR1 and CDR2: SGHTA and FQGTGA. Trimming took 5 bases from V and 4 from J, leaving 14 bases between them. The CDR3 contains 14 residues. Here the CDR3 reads CASSLVSGVTEAFF. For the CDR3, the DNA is TGTGCCAGCAGCCTCGTGAGTGGGGTCACTGAAGCTTTCTTT.

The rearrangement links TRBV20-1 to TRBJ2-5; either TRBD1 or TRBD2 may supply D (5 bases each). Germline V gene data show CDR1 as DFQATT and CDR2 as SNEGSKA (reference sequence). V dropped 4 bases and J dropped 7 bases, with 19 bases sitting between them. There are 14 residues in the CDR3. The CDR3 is CSATHVGGRTTQYF. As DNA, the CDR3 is TGCAGTGCTACCCATGTTGGGGGACGGACGACCCAGTACTTC.

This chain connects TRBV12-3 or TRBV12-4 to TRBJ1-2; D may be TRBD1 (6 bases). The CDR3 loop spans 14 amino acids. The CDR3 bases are TGTGCTTCCGCAGGGGCGGGGAATAACTATGGCTACACCTTC. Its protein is CASAGAGNNYGYTF.

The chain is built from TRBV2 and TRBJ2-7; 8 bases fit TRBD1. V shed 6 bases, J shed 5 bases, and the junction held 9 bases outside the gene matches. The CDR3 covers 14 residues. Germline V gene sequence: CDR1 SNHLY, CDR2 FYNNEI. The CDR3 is CASRVDRGVDEQYF. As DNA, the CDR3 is TGTGCCAGCAGGGTCGACAGGGGTGTAGACGAGCAGTACTTC.

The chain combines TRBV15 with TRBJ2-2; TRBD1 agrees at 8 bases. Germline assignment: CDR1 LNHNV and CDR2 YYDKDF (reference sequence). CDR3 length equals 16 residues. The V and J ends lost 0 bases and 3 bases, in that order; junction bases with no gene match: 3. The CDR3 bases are TGTGCCACCAGCAGAGACAGGGGGCGTGACACCGGGGAGCTGTTTTTT. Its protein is CATSRDRGRDTGELFF. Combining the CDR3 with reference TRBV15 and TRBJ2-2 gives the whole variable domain DAMVIQNPRYQVTQFGKPVTLSCSQTLNHNVMYWYQQKSSQAPKLLFHYYDKDFNNEADTPDNFQSRRPNTSFCFLDIRSPGLGDTAMYLCATSRDRGRDTGELFFGEGSRLTVL.

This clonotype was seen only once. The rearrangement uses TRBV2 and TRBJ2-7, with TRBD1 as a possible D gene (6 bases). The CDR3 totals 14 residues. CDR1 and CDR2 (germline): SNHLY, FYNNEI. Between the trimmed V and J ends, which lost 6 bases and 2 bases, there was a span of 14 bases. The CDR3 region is CASSDRDTTYEQYF. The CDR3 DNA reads TGTGCCAGCAGCGACCGGGACACAACCTACGAGCAGTACTTC.

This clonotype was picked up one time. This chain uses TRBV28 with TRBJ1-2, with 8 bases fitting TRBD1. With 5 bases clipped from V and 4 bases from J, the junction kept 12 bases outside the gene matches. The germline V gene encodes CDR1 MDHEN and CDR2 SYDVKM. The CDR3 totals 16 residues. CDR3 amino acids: CASSPFGQGIGYGYTF. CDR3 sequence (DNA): TGTGCCAGCAGTCCCTTCGGACAGGGAATCGGCTATGGCTACACCTTC.

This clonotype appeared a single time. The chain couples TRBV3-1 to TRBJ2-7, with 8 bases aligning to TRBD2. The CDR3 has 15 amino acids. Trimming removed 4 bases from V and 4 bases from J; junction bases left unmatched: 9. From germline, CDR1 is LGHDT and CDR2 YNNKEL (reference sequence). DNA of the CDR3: TGTGCCAGCAGCCCAAGACCCCCTAGCGGGTACGAGCAGTACTTC. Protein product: CASSPRPPSGYEQYF.

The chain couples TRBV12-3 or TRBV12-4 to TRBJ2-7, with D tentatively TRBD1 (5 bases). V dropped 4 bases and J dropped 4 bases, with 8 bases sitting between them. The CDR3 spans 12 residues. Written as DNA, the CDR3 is TGTGCCAGCAGTTCAGGGTTGTACGAGCAGTACTTC. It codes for CASSSGLYEQYF.

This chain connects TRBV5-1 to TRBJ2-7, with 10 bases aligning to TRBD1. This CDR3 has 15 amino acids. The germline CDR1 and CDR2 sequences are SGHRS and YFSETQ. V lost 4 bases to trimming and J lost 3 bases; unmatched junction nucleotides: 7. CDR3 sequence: CASSQRQGAIYEQYF. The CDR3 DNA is TGCGCCAGCAGCCAGAGACAGGGGGCGATCTACGAGCAGTACTTC.